This T cell receptor beta chain was retrieved from a study of cytomegalovirus exposure and HLA in healthy donors. Study-wide results and caveats: A few CMV-associated chains proved CMV antigen-specific in vitro. While the bulk of TCR sequences proved rare, some public TCRs turned up in many donors. The classifier was said to identify cytomegalovirus status with high specificity and sensitivity. Cytomegalovirus-associated TCR beta chains were listed, numbering some 170.

This clone was counted once. The antigen is unknown. Looked up from germline, CDR1 is SGHRS and CDR2 is YFSETQ. The CDR3 contains 16 residues. V lost 4 bases and J lost 0, with 15 bases in between. Produced via immunoSEQ multiplex PCR; TCRdb's table is partial and in-frame only. This sample has 50,000 to 70,000 clones, with approximately 95% found just once. V gene TRBV5-1 combines with J gene TRBJ2-3; perhaps TRBD1 as D (6 bases). The origin of this receptor is a young woman in good health and CMV-seropositive. The sequenced material came from PBMCs. The CDR3 reads CASSNYNRASTDTQYF. The CDR3 DNA reads as TGCGCCAGCAGCAATTACAACAGGGCTAGCACAGATACGCAGTATTTT.